This record covers a single TCR beta chain. Its target is not known. This table comes from immunoSEQ multiplex PCR, and its TCRdb copy is limited to in-frame clones, with some not included. Of some 310,000 clones listed, roughly 87% are singletons. This specimen belongs to a study of cytomegalovirus exposure and HLA in healthy donors. The germline V and J ends were trimmed by 5 bases and 5 bases, with 15 bases remaining between them. Germline CDR1 SNHLY, CDR2 FYNNEI. The CDR3 has 15 amino acids. Study findings and constraints: It was 150 or so TCR beta chains that were listed as cytomegalovirus-associated. Most TCR sequences showed up rarely, but some public TCRs showed up in many donors.

The chain recombines TRBV2 with TRBJ1-4, with D possibly being TRBD1 (5 bases). Sample: PBMCs. This TCR was sampled from a man in his thirties or forties in good health and CMV-seronegative. In DNA form, the CDR3 reads TGTGCCAGCAGTTTCGGGGGGGTAGGAAATGAAAAACTGTTTTTT. It is translated as CASSFGGVGNEKLFF. The complete variable domain, with remaining parts taken from reference TRBV2 and TRBJ1-4, reads EPEVTQTPSHQVTQMGQEVILRCVPISNHLYFYWYRQILGQKVEFLVSFYNNEISEKSEIFDDQFSVERPDGSNFTLKIRSTKLEDSAMYFCASSFGGVGNEKLFFGSGTQLSVL.